The entry below gives a single T cell receptor beta chain sequence along with its context. Its specificity is not known. This sample stems from a study of cytomegalovirus exposure and HLA in healthy donors. Broader study findings: The study recorded more than 150 TCR beta chains that were cytomegalovirus-associated. The classifier was said to identify cytomegalovirus status with high specificity and sensitivity. The tendency of first-cohort TCR clusters to co-occur in the 90 to 150 validation repertoires was the finding of a later analysis.

Measured with immunoSEQ multiplex PCR; TCRdb has only the in-frame clones, and not every one. This table has 150,000 to 200,000 clones, approximately 84% appearing once. This CDR3 is 11 amino acids long. The chain has TRBV21-1 and TRBJ1-2; TRBD1 was called by the table and not checked on the DNA. TRBV21-1 is flagged as a pseudogene. This clonotype was obtained from a woman between 18 and 29 years old in good health and CMV-seropositive. Sequenced: PBMCs. The CDR3 protein is CASRRDRGEPF. The CDR3 bases are TGTGCCAGCAGGAGGGACAGGGGTGAGCCCTTC.